This TCR beta chain was recovered during a study of cytomegalovirus exposure and HLA in healthy donors. Overall study: Sequencing of around 200 million T cells in an earlier analysis found 95 million to 120 million unique TCR beta sequences. Study-level findings and limits: In vitro work confirmed that a few CMV-associated chains recognize CMV antigens.

In regard to this clone: Its antigen is unknown.

The PCR made use of 60 Vbeta and 13 Jbeta primers. Data came from immunoSEQ multiplex PCR; TCRdb stores just in-frame clones and leaves some out. With about 170,000 clones in the sample, the ten largest clones hold 0.75% to 0.85%. This CDR3 region has 11 residues. V was pared by 5 bases and J by 5 bases, with 9 bases between. Germline CDR1 and CDR2: SQVTM and ANQGSEA. The sample taken for sequencing was PBMCs. V gene TRBV29-1 combines with J gene TRBJ1-1, with D uncertain. The receptor's source is a woman aged 18-30 years in good health and CMV-seropositive. In DNA, the CDR3 is TGCAGCGTTACTAGGCGGACTGAAGCTTTCTTT. Protein product: CSVTRRTEAFF.